Shown below are 17 T cell receptor beta chains from a single sample sequenced in a study of regulatory T cells in long-lasting Graves disease. Time point: newly diagnosed GD, antithyroid drugs for less than 3 months. Construction of the TCR library relied on RNA isolated from PBMCs. Building of the TCR beta libraries involved iRepertoire HTBI primers and Arm-PCR of CDR3 regions. TCRdb redid the calling of the multiplex PCR reads with MiXCR, one entry per CDR3 protein. The data contain approximately 560,000 distinct CDR3 sequences, about 16% of them singletons. The same data also went into a second study, on T cells in Graves' hyperthyroidism and ophthalmopathy.

Here the sequenced sample was peripheral blood mononuclear cells (PBMCs), taken at new diagnosis, from a patient treated with antithyroid drugs. Receptors were obtained from a man aged 18 to 29 with Graves disease.

Many counts were recorded for this clonotype. The chain's CDR3 is CASSRTGYEQYF. CDR3 nucleotides: TGTGCCAGCAGTCGGACAGGATACGAGCAGTACTTC. The chain couples TRBV12-3 or TRBV12-4 to TRBJ2-7, with 7 bases that match TRBD1. J lost 4 bases, V lost 5 bases, and 2 bases had no gene match. This CDR3 has 12 residues.

V is TRBV15 and J is TRBJ2-1; D is unclear. Trimming took 3 bases from V and 4 from J, leaving 7 bases between them. The germline V gene encodes CDR1 LNHNV and CDR2 YYDKDF (reference sequence). CDR3 length: 13 residues. This CDR3 reads CATSRSYYNEQFF. The CDR3 DNA sequence: TGTGCCACCAGCAGGAGCTATTACAATGAGCAGTTCTTC.

In this sample, this clonotype turned up a few times. V is TRBV20-1 and J is TRBJ1-2, with D hard to call. The germline V gene has CDR1 DFQATT and CDR2 SNEGSKA (reference sequence). The V end was cut by 3 bases, the J end by 0 bases, with 17 bases between. This CDR3 has 16 amino acids. In nucleotides, the CDR3 is TGCAGTGCTAGTACGAGGGAAACGGGATCTAACTATGGCTACACCTTC. Its protein product is CSASTRETGSNYGYTF.

This clonotype appeared many times. This sequence joins TRBV20-1 and TRBJ2-7; D not certain. Germline-derived CDR1 and CDR2 are DFQATT and SNEGSKA (reference sequence). This CDR3 has 15 residues. Trimming cost V 0 bases and J 3 bases, with 15 bases left between them. The CDR3 DNA is TGCAGTGCTAGAGACCAGACTGGTTTAAGCTACGAGCAGTACTTC. This translates into CSARDQTGLSYEQYF.

This clonotype was counted at least ten times. This chain joins TRBV6-5 and TRBJ1-1; D call uncertain. V was clipped by 2 bases and J by 3 bases, with 1 base between them. This CDR3 is 11 amino acids long. The V gene's germline CDR1 is MNHEY and CDR2 SVGAGI. CDR3 DNA: TGTGCCAGCAGTTACGACACTGAAGCTTTCTTT. Encoded protein: CASSYDTEAFF.

The J gene is TRBJ2-3, the V gene TRBV24-1, with D perhaps TRBD2 (5 bases). V was shortened by 6 bases and J by 0 bases, with 12 bases between the two germline ends. Germline CDR1 KGHDR, CDR2 SFDVKD. CDR3 size: 15 residues. CDR3 bases: TGTGCCACCAGTCCGAGCGGCCATAGCACAGATACGCAGTATTTT. Amino acids: CATSPSGHSTDTQYF.

The rearrangement joins TRBV7-8 to TRBJ1-2; 9 bases match TRBD1. Germline trimming cut 5 bases from V and 8 bases from J; bases unmatched to any gene: 12. This CDR3 comprises 15 residues. CDR1 and CDR2 from the germline V gene are SGHVS and FQNEAQ. The CDR3 DNA reads as TGTGCCAGCAGCCCGTTGACCGGGACAGGGCGAGGCTACACCTTC. This encodes CASSPLTGTGRGYTF.

This clonotype was found many times. The rearrangement uses TRBV7-9 and TRBJ2-7, with TRBD1 identical over 8 bases. There are 15 residues in the CDR3. V lost 3 bases to trimming and J lost 3 bases; unmatched junction nucleotides: 7. CDR1 and CDR2 from the germline V gene are SEHNR and FQNEAQ (reference sequence). For the CDR3, the DNA is TGTGCCAGCAGCTTTCTAGGACAGGGAAACTACGAGCAGTACTTC. It specifies CASSFLGQGNYEQYF.

This clonotype appeared a few times. The chain links TRBV2 to TRBJ2-7; D gene unclear. Germline V gives CDR1 SNHLY, CDR2 FYNNEI. The length of the CDR3 is 12 residues. Trimming took 7 bases from V and 5 from J, leaving 12 bases between them. CDR3 amino acids: CASKADPDEQYF. The CDR3 DNA sequence: TGTGCCAGCAAGGCGGACCCCGACGAGCAGTACTTC.

The table lists this clonotype with a few counts. The gene calls are TRBV24-1 and TRBJ1-2; the match to TRBD1 covers 12 bases. The trim removed 4 bases at V and 8 bases at J, leaving 4 bases unmatched. This CDR3 has 14 residues. The germline V gene has CDR1 KGHDR and CDR2 SFDVKD. Here the CDR3 DNA reads TGTGCCACCAGTGAGGGACAGGGGGCGAGGGGCTACACCTTC. Translating gives CATSEGQGARGYTF.

The CDR3 DNA sequence: TGTGCCTGGAAATTCGGGGGCGGAAACACCATATATTTT. As protein: CAWKFGGGNTIYF. The chain links TRBV30 to TRBJ1-3; weak D call: TRBD1 (6 bases). This CDR3 has 13 amino acids. V lost 4 bases to trimming and J lost 4 bases, with 11 bases between them. Germline loops: CDR1 GTSNPN, CDR2 SVGIG (reference sequence).

This clonotype was counted ten times or more. The CDR3 region has the DNA TGCGCCAGCAGCTTGTCCGGAGGGGCAGATACGCAGTATTTT. As protein: CASSLSGGADTQYF. The V gene is TRBV5-1, the J gene TRBJ2-3, with D tentatively TRBD2 (6 bases). Looked up from germline, CDR1 is SGHRS and CDR2 is YFSETQ. CDR3 size: 14 residues. Trimming took off 1 base at V and 4 bases at J, with 10 bases between the two ends. Together with reference TRBV5-1 and TRBJ2-3, the CDR3 gives the full variable domain: KAGVTQTPRYLIKTRGQQVTLSCSPISGHRSVSWYQQTPGQGLQFLFEYFSETQRNKGNFPGRFSGRQFSNSRSEMNVSTLELGDSALYLCASSLSGGADTQYFGPGTRLTVL.

This clonotype has only one observation. CDR3 nucleotide sequence: TGTGCCAGCAGTCTAGACAGACTTCCCTACGAGCAGTACTTC. It is translated as CASSLDRLPYEQYF. The chain recombines TRBV27 with TRBJ2-7, with a tentative D call TRBD1 (5 bases). Trimming removed 5 bases at V and 2 bases at J, with 13 bases between. This CDR3 comprises 14 residues. Germline V gene lookup returns CDR1 MNHEY and CDR2 SMNVEV (reference sequence).

This clonotype was seen a handful of times. This sequence joins TRBV20-1 and TRBJ1-5; TRBD1 is a possible D gene (6 bases). Germline V lookup: CDR1 DFQATT, CDR2 SNEGSKA (reference sequence). Between the trimmed V and J ends, which lost 0 bases and 6 bases, there was a span of 21 bases. The CDR3 spans 17 residues. This CDR3 reads CSARDPLGLGGGQPQHF. The CDR3 DNA reads TGCAGTGCTAGAGATCCCCTAGGGCTAGGAGGGGGTCAGCCCCAGCATTTT.

The chain has TRBV5-1 and TRBJ1-4; a possible D gene is TRBD1 (5 bases). Trimming left V 4 bases short and J 8 bases short, with 15 bases between. Germline V gives CDR1 SGHRS, CDR2 YFSETQ. The CDR3 length is 14 residues. CDR3 DNA sequence: TGCGCCAGCAGCGTCGGGACGGCCAGGGAAAAACTGTTTTTT. It is translated as CASSVGTAREKLFF.

Comments on this clonotype: The CDR3 end shows no conserved phenylalanine or tryptophan, and so a read error is likely. The chain employs TRBV27 and TRBJ2-5, with D possibly being TRBD2 (5 bases). Germline V CDR1 and CDR2: MNHEY, SMNVEV (reference sequence). This CDR3 region has 15 residues. Trimming left V 0 bases short and J 4 bases short, with 12 bases between. CDR3 nucleotide sequence: TGTGCCAGCAGTTTATCGATTCTAGCAGGAGAGACCCAGTACCTC. As protein: CASSLSILAGETQYL.

The chain uses TRBV7-9 and TRBJ1-1; possible D gene TRBD1, 5 bases. CDR1 and CDR2 (germline): SEHNR, FQNEAQ (reference sequence). The CDR3 is made up of 16 amino acids. Trimming took 5 bases from V and 4 from J, leaving 20 bases between them. CDR3 nucleotides: TGTGCCAGCAGCCCGGGACTCCTGACCCGGGGCACTGAAGCTTTCTTT. It is translated as CASSPGLLTRGTEAFF.